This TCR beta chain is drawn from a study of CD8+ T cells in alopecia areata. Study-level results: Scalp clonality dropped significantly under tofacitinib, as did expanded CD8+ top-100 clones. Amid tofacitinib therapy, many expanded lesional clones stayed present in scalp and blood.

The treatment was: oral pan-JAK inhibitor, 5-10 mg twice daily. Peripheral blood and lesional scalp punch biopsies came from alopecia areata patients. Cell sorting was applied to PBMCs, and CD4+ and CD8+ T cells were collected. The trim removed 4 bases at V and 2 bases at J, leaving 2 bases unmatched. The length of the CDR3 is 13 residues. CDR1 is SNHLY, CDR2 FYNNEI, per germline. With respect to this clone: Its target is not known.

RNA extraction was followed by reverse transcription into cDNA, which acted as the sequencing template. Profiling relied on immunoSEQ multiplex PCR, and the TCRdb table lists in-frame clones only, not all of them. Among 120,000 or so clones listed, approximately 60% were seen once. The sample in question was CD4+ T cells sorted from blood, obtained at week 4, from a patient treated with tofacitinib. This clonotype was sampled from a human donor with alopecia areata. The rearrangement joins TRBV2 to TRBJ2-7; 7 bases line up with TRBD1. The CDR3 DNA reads TGTGCCAGCAGTGGACAGGGTCCCTACGAGCAGTACTTC. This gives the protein CASSGQGPYEQYF. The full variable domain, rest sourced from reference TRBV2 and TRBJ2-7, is EPEVTQTPSHQVTQMGQEVILRCVPISNHLYFYWYRQILGQKVEFLVSFYNNEISEKSEIFDDQFSVERPDGSNFTLKIRSTKLEDSAMYFCASSGQGPYEQYFGPGTRLTVT.